This record covers a single TCR beta chain. The entry originates in a study of CD8+ T cells in alopecia areata. Isolated RNA was reverse transcribed into cDNA used as the sequencing template. Measured with immunoSEQ multiplex PCR; TCRdb has only the in-frame clones, and not every one. The data hold roughly 120,000 clones, with 55% to 70% observed a single time. J gave up 1 base and V 2 bases, and 9 bases lay outside the gene matches. This CDR3 has 17 amino acids. The germline V gene has CDR1 MNHEY and CDR2 SMNVEV (reference sequence). Cell sorting on a FACSAria was used to separate CD4+ and CD8+ T cells from the PBMCs.

Specimen: CD4+ T cells sorted from blood. The sequence derives from a human donor in good health. The chain is built from TRBV27 and TRBJ2-5; TRBD2 matches 8 bases. The CDR3 spells CASSLRSGGGRQETQYF. CDR3 coding DNA: TGTGCCAGCAGTTTAAGATCTGGCGGGGGGCGCCAAGAGACCCAGTACTTC.